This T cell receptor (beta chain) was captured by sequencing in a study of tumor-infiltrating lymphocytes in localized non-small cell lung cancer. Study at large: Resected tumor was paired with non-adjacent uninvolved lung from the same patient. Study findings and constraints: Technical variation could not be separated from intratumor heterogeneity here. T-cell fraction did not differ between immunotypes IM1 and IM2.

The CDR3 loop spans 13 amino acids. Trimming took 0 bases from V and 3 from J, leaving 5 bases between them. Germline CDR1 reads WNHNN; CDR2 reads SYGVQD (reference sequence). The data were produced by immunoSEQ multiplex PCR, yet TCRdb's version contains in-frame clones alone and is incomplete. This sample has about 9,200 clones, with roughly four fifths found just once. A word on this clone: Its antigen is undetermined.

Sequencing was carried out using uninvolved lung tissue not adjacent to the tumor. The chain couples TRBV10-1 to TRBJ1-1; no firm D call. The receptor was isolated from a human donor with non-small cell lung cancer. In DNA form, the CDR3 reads TGCGCCAGCAGTGAGTCGCCAGACACTGAAGCTTTCTTT. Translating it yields CASSESPDTEAFF.